The clone carrying this TCR beta chain was seen more than once but under ten times. This sample was taken from a study of control samples from healthy donors and cancer patients. The method was immunoSEQ multiplex PCR; TCRdb's version includes in-frame clones alone and lacks a portion of them. The sample yields approximately 40,000 clones, around 83% seen once. Germline assignment: CDR1 SGHTS and CDR2 YDEGEE. Trimming cost V 1 base and J 2 bases, with 9 bases left between them. The CDR3 runs to 15 residues. V usage is TRBV5-8 and J usage is TRBJ1-4, with D unresolved. This TCR was sampled from an older woman with lung cancer. Sequencing was done on a sample of PBMCs. The CDR3 here is CASSLLQNTNEKLFF. DNA of the CDR3: TGTGCCAGCAGCTTGCTACAGAATACTAATGAAAAACTGTTTTTT.